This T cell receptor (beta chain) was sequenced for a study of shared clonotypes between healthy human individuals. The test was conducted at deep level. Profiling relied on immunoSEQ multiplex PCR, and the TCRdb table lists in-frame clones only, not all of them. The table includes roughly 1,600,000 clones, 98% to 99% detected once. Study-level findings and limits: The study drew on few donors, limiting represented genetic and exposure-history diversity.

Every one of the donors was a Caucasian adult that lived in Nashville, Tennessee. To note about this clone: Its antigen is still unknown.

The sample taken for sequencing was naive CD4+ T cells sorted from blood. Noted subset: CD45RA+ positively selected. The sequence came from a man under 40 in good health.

The chain's CDR3 is CASSLGPVGDEQYF. In DNA form, the CDR3 reads TGCGCCAGCAGCTTGGGGCCCGTCGGGGACGAGCAGTACTTC. This chain connects TRBV5-1 to TRBJ2-7; weak D call: TRBD2 (5 bases). From germline, CDR1 is SGHRS and CDR2 YFSETQ. The CDR3 is 14 residues long. Trimming removed 0 bases from V and 5 bases from J, with 12 bases in between.